A single sample gave rise to the 14 T cell receptor beta chains below, sequenced in a study of early T cells in non-severe SARS-CoV-2 infection. One entry per CDR3 protein results from TCRdb running MiXCR on the 5' RACE reads. The sample includes approximately 43,000 distinct CDR3 sequences, around 6.8% of them seen just once. The sequenced sample was whole blood. The source is an adult who was a healthcare worker with PCR-confirmed SARS-CoV-2 infection or an uninfected control (not recorded which).

This chain links TRBV5-5 with TRBJ2-1, with 9 bases identical to TRBD1. Unmatched junction bases numbered 12, after V lost 4 bases and J lost 7 bases. This CDR3 comprises 16 residues. CDR1 is SGHKS and CDR2 is YYEKEE in the germline V gene (reference sequence). The CDR3 here is CASSPLLGTGPNEQFF. DNA of the CDR3: TGTGCCAGCAGCCCCCTATTGGGGACAGGGCCGAATGAGCAGTTCTTC.

V usage is TRBV24-1 and J usage is TRBJ2-2; D is unclear. This CDR3 comprises 15 residues. Trimming took 9 bases from V and 0 from J, leaving 13 bases between them. Germline CDR1 and CDR2: KGHDR and SFDVKD. CDR3 loop: CATESRSSNTGELFF. The CDR3 bases are TGTGCCACCGAATCCCGTTCCTCGAACACCGGGGAGCTGTTTTTT.

This clonotype appeared a few times. The chain carries TRBV7-3 and TRBJ1-1; no definite D call. Trimming stripped 2 bases from V and 4 bases from J, with 8 bases between. CDR3 size: 13 residues. Germline CDR1 is SGHTA and CDR2 is FQGTGA. The CDR3 sequence is CASSLLSGTEAFF. CDR3 in DNA: TGTGCCAGCAGCTTACTTTCGGGCACTGAAGCTTTCTTT.

This clonotype has just a few counts. J is TRBJ1-1 and V is TRBV4-2; D is undetermined. V was shortened by 5 bases and J by 2 bases, with 6 bases between the two germline ends. CDR3 length: 12 amino acids. Germline V gives CDR1 LGHNA, CDR2 YNFKEQ. Written as DNA, the CDR3 is TGTGCCAGCAGCAGGTTCAACACTGAAGCTTTCTTT. Residues: CASSRFNTEAFF.

This clonotype is judged medium-sized. The V and J genes are TRBV12-3 or TRBV12-4 and TRBJ2-3, with TRBD1 as a possible D gene (6 bases). Trimming left V 4 bases short and J 3 bases short, with 8 bases between. This CDR3 spans 13 amino acids. DNA for the CDR3: TGTGCCAGCAGTTGGGGGCTAACAGATACGCAGTATTTT. Amino acid sequence: CASSWGLTDTQYF.

The chain is built from TRBV7-9 and TRBJ1-2; 7 bases are shared with TRBD1. The junction had 10 bases not matched to a gene; V was cut back by 2 bases and J by 4 bases. CDR1 and CDR2 (germline): SEHNR, FQNEAQ (reference sequence). The CDR3 covers 16 residues. CDR3 in amino acids: CASSLWTGDLVYGYTF. The DNA for the CDR3 is TGTGCCAGCAGCTTATGGACAGGTGACCTTGTCTATGGCTACACCTTC. Based on the CDR3 plus reference TRBV7-9 and TRBJ1-2, the full variable domain is DTGVSQNPRHKITKRGQNVTFRCDPISEHNRLYWYRQTLGQGPEFLTYFQNEAQLEKSRLLSDRFSAERPKGSFSTLEIQRTEQGDSAMYLCASSLWTGDLVYGYTFGSGTRLTVV.

This clonotype was observed a handful of times. The rearrangement joins TRBV6-1 to TRBJ1-4, with D perhaps matching TRBD1 (6 bases). Trimming stripped 6 bases from V and 0 bases from J, with 8 bases between. CDR3 size: 14 residues. The germline V gene has CDR1 MNHNS and CDR2 SASEGT. DNA for the CDR3: TGTGCCAGCAGGCGGACAGCAACTAATGAAAAACTGTTTTTT. Its protein product is CASRRTATNEKLFF.

The table lists this clonotype with many counts. The rearrangement links TRBV2 to TRBJ2-2, with D maybe TRBD2 (5 bases). Germline lookup yields CDR1 SNHLY and CDR2 FYNNEI. The CDR3 has 18 residues. Between the trimmed V and J ends, which lost 0 bases and 3 bases, there was a span of 17 bases. CDR3 amino acids: CASSEALGLFGDTGELFF. The CDR3 DNA follows: TGTGCCAGCAGTGAAGCGCTAGGACTTTTTGGGGACACCGGGGAGCTGTTTTTT. The variable domain in full, completed from reference TRBV2 and TRBJ2-2, reads EPEVTQTPSHQVTQMGQEVILRCVPISNHLYFYWYRQILGQKVEFLVSFYNNEISEKSEIFDDQFSVERPDGSNFTLKIRSTKLEDSAMYFCASSEALGLFGDTGELFFGEGSRLTVL.

This clonotype was counted a few times. The chain joins TRBV6-5 to TRBJ1-1, with TRBD1 identical over 8 bases. CDR3 length: 15 residues. The V gene end was trimmed by 7 bases and the J gene end by 1 base; junction bases not matched to a gene: 8. Germline-derived CDR1 and CDR2 are MNHEY and SVGAGI. The CDR3 loop reads CASKVVGTGNTEAFF. CDR3 sequence (DNA): TGTGCCAGCAAGGTAGTAGGGACAGGGAACACTGAAGCTTTCTTT.

The chain is built from TRBV7-9 and TRBJ2-7; no firm D call. This CDR3 comprises 14 residues. CDR1 is SEHNR and CDR2 is FQNEAQ in the germline V gene (reference sequence). V lost 2 bases, J lost 0 bases, and 8 bases lay in between. CDR3: CASSLTADSYEQYF. CDR3 DNA sequence: TGTGCCAGCAGCTTAACGGCAGACTCCTACGAGCAGTACTTC.

The chain employs TRBV2 and TRBJ2-1, with TRBD1 matching 8 bases. J was trimmed by 3 bases and V by 3 bases; bases with no gene match: 1. Per the germline V gene, CDR1 is SNHLY and CDR2 is FYNNEI. The CDR3 is made up of 14 amino acids. Here the CDR3 reads CASSEDRDYNEQFF. DNA for the CDR3: TGTGCCAGCAGTGAGGACAGGGACTACAATGAGCAGTTCTTC.

The rearrangement joins TRBV6-1 to TRBJ1-2, with a possible D match to TRBD1 (5 bases). CDR1 is MNHNS and CDR2 is SASEGT in the germline V gene. Trimming took 2 bases from V and 4 from J, leaving 11 bases between them. The CDR3 loop spans 14 amino acids. CDR3 protein: CASSEQGNLYGYTF. The CDR3 bases are TGTGCCAGCAGTGAACAGGGAAATCTCTATGGCTACACCTTC.

The J gene is TRBJ2-7, the V gene TRBV20-1; possible D gene TRBD2, 6 bases. This CDR3 region has 14 residues. V lost 0 bases to trimming and J lost 3 bases, with 12 bases between them. Germline V lookup: CDR1 DFQATT, CDR2 SNEGSKA (reference sequence). This CDR3 reads CSARDGKGGYEQYF. The CDR3 coding sequence is TGCAGTGCTAGAGATGGGAAGGGAGGCTACGAGCAGTACTTC.

Ten or more counts support this clonotype. The chain has TRBV7-9 and TRBJ2-5, with 10 bases fitting TRBD1. The CDR3 runs to 14 residues. Germline V CDR1 and CDR2: SEHNR, FQNEAQ (reference sequence). The V segment lost 5 bases and the J segment 5 bases; nucleotides outside the gene matches: 5. Here the CDR3 reads CASSPTGGGETQYF. The CDR3 bases are TGTGCCAGCAGCCCGACAGGGGGCGGGGAGACCCAGTACTTC.